The clone carrying this T cell receptor (beta chain) occurred a few times. The target antigen is unknown. This sample stems from a study of identical twins. Study-level findings and limits: Some out-of-frame alpha sequences were shared by twins, and these showed excess low generation probability.

Using its own MiXCR run on the 5' RACE reads, TCRdb lists one record per CDR3 protein. The sample gives fewer than 450,000 distinct CDR3 sequences, roughly 10% of which show up once; over 7% is in the top ten. Each donor was a healthy Caucasian. The V gene's germline CDR1 is KGHDR and CDR2 SFDVKD. The CDR3 loop spans 12 amino acids. Trimming shortened V by 4 bases and J by 6 bases, and 9 bases separated the two germline ends. The clonotype originates from a woman between 50 and 59 years old in good health. Sequenced: naive T cells sorted from blood. This rearrangement joins TRBV24-1 to TRBJ2-7; D ambiguous. The CDR3 is CATSDDFFEQYF. In DNA, the CDR3 is TGTGCCACCAGTGACGATTTTTTCGAGCAGTACTTC.